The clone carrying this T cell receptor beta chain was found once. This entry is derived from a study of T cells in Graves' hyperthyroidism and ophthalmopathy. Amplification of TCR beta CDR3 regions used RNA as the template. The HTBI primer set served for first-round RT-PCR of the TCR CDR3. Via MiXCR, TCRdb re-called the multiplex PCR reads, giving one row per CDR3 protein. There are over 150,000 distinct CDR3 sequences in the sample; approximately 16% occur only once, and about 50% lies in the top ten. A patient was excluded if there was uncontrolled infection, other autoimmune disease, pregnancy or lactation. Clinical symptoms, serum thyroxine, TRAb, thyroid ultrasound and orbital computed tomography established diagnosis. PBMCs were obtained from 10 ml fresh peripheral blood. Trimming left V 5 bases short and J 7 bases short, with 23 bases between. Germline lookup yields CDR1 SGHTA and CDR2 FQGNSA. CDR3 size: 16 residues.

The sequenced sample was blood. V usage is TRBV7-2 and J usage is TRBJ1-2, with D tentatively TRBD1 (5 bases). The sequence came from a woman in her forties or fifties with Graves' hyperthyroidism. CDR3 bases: TGTGCCAGCAGCCCGGGGACTCGCAATGGAGCGTTTGGCTACACCTTC. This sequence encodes CASSPGTRNGAFGYTF. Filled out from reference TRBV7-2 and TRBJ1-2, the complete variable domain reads GAGVSQSPSNKVTEKGKDVELRCDPISGHTALYWYRQSLGQGLEFLIYFQGNSAPDKSGLPSDRFSAERTGGSVSTLTIQRTQQEDSAVYLCASSPGTRNGAFGYTFGSGTRLTVV.